Described below is a single TCR beta chain sequence and its context. The data derive from a study of blood T cell repertoires in COVID-19. Turning to the study itself: COVID-19 samples from acute and convalescent phases originated in the United States, Italy and Spain. In each case, the material was cDNA or gDNA derived from T cells, B-cell-depleted T cells, or PBMCs.

Per the original methods: Reference gene primer amplification gave nucleated cell count estimates. Generated by immunoSEQ multiplex PCR, the TCRdb table keeps only in-frame clones and is missing some. D and trimming come from the DNA, and the V and J calls and clone size come from that table. The data hold roughly 70,000 clones, with 85% to 90% observed a single time. This sequence was found in an elderly woman with active COVID-19. Sequenced: peripheral blood.

CDR3 loop: CASSLQGGPNYGYTF. The CDR3 bases are TGCGCCAGCAGCTTGCAAGGGGGTCCAAACTATGGCTACACCTTC. The chain links TRBV5-1 to TRBJ1-2, with D perhaps matching TRBD1 (6 bases). Deletions cut 1 base from V and 2 bases from J, with 12 bases between. Germline V gene sequence: CDR1 SGHRS, CDR2 YFSETQ. The CDR3 contains 15 residues.